The present T cell receptor beta chain was sequenced within a study of tumor-infiltrating lymphocytes in primary liver carcinoma listed by TCRdb under 2017. Background for the entire study: The five patients, three men and two women aged 30 to 69 years, had hepatocellular carcinoma (four) or combined HCC and intrahepatic cholangiocarcinoma (one). The tumors of the five patients were staged as T1-T3 N0M0, with maximum diameters ranging from about 4.2 to 10 cm. Each sample produced roughly 3.65 to 8 million productive TCRbeta reads, and read depth showed no significant difference between tissue types. For each liver tumor, the study sampled five regions along with adjacent normal tissue and blood, and applied TCRbeta repertoire sequencing, expression microarrays and whole-exome sequencing. A total of 35 specimens from 5 patients went through TCRbeta repertoire sequencing, namely 25 tumor regions, 5 adjacent noncancerous liver tissues and 5 peripheral blood samples. Agilent mRNA microarray profiling was performed on the 20 to 25 tumor region samples to relate TCRbeta repertoire diversity to the local molecular phenotype. Technical replicate repertoires showed high reproducibility, with mean shared-clone rates roughly 0.89 and correlation coefficients above 0.95. The research as a whole found: Only roughly 7-24% of top clones appeared in all five regions of a tumor, which suggests that tumor-infiltrating T cells are spatially heterogeneous. Only the TCR beta chain was sequenced, so true repertoire diversity is likely underestimated because unpaired alpha chains were not captured. The study included only four to six patients, and the authors note findings should be validated in a larger study. The top 250 clones accounted for a significantly greater share of the repertoire in tumors than in blood (p = 0.039). Comparison of CD4+ and CD8+ T cell repertoires was precluded by the use of bulk unsorted samples. Repertoire overlap was found to be higher between tumor regions (mean around 35%) than between tumor-adjacent (17%) or tumor-blood (around 14%) pairs, consistent with antigen-driven expansion.

TCRbeta-specific cDNA was reverse-transcribed from 500 ng total RNA using a constant-region primer and ProtoScript II reverse transcriptase. Three nested multiplex PCR rounds, following a slightly modified ARM-PCR procedure, were used to build the TCRbeta libraries. Each of the first two PCR rounds ran for nine to ten cycles and used multiplex TRBV1-TRBV30 forward primers together with a Cbeta reverse primer. A final 25-cycle PCR with Deep VentR polymerase added sample barcodes and Illumina adapters. Amplicons of 200-500 bp were gel-purified with a QIAquick gel extraction kit before sequencing. An Illumina HiSeq 2500 was used to sequence the TCRbeta amplicons, generating 250-bp paired-end reads. The paper's processing steps were these. Trimmomatic v0.33 was used to quality-trim the reads, and FLASH v1.2.11 was used to merge paired reads so that full CDR3 sequences could be recovered. V, D and J germline segments were assigned to the rearranged TCRbeta sequences using MiGEC v1.2.1b. Clonotype statistics and Shannon-Wiener diversity indices were computed with VDJtools v1.0.0. Except for diversity analysis, only the 250 most abundant clonotypes of each sample were used in subsequent analyses to reduce sampling bias. TCRdb trimmed public reads at Q25 via fastp, called clones via MiXCR and kept in-frame beta chains. One record per CDR3 amino acid sequence lists the most common genes and DNA. These V and J calls originate from TCRdb's pipeline instead of the authors' own analysis. The sample table lists 50,000 to 70,000 distinct CDR3 sequences, roughly 70% of them with a count of one. The top ten clonotypes cover just over 55% of the sample.

Comments on this clonotype: This receptor's antigen is unknown. Possible read error: a much larger clone is one base away.

Without any cell sorting, total RNA and DNA were co-extracted from roughly 18-30 mg of bulk tissue using the AllPrep DNA/RNA mini kit. Between November 2015 and March 2016, about five patients in China with histopathologically diagnosed primary liver carcinoma had surgical resection. At the time of sampling, the patients were treatment-naive and had chronic HBV infection. Five spatially separated regions were sampled from each tumor: the superior, inferior, left-lateral and right-lateral poles, plus the tumor centre. According to histology, viable tumor cells made up more than 80% of every tumor sample. Pieces of fresh tumor and adjacent tissue were cut in half, with one half kept in RNAlater at -80 degrees C and the other half sent for histology. The CDR1 and CDR2 encoded by the germline V gene are MRHNA and SNTAGT. V loses 2 bases at its end and J loses 5 bases; junction bases beyond the gene matches: 4. The CDR3 holds 15 amino acids from the cysteine to the phenylalanine. CDR3 DNA only is kept here, 45 bases in frame from base 1.

The source of this sequence is a man between 35 and 55 years old with primary liver carcinoma and hepatitis B virus infection. Sequenced: liver tumor tissue from sampling region 2. This specimen's cell subset or site label, per the study, means: tumor region T2, inferior pole. The chain uses TRBV6-4 and TRBJ2-1; 9 central bases correspond to TRBD2. The sequenced DNA is TGTGCCAGCAGTGACGGGACTAGCCGTAACAATGAGCAGTTCTTC. It translates to CASSDGTSRNNEQFF.